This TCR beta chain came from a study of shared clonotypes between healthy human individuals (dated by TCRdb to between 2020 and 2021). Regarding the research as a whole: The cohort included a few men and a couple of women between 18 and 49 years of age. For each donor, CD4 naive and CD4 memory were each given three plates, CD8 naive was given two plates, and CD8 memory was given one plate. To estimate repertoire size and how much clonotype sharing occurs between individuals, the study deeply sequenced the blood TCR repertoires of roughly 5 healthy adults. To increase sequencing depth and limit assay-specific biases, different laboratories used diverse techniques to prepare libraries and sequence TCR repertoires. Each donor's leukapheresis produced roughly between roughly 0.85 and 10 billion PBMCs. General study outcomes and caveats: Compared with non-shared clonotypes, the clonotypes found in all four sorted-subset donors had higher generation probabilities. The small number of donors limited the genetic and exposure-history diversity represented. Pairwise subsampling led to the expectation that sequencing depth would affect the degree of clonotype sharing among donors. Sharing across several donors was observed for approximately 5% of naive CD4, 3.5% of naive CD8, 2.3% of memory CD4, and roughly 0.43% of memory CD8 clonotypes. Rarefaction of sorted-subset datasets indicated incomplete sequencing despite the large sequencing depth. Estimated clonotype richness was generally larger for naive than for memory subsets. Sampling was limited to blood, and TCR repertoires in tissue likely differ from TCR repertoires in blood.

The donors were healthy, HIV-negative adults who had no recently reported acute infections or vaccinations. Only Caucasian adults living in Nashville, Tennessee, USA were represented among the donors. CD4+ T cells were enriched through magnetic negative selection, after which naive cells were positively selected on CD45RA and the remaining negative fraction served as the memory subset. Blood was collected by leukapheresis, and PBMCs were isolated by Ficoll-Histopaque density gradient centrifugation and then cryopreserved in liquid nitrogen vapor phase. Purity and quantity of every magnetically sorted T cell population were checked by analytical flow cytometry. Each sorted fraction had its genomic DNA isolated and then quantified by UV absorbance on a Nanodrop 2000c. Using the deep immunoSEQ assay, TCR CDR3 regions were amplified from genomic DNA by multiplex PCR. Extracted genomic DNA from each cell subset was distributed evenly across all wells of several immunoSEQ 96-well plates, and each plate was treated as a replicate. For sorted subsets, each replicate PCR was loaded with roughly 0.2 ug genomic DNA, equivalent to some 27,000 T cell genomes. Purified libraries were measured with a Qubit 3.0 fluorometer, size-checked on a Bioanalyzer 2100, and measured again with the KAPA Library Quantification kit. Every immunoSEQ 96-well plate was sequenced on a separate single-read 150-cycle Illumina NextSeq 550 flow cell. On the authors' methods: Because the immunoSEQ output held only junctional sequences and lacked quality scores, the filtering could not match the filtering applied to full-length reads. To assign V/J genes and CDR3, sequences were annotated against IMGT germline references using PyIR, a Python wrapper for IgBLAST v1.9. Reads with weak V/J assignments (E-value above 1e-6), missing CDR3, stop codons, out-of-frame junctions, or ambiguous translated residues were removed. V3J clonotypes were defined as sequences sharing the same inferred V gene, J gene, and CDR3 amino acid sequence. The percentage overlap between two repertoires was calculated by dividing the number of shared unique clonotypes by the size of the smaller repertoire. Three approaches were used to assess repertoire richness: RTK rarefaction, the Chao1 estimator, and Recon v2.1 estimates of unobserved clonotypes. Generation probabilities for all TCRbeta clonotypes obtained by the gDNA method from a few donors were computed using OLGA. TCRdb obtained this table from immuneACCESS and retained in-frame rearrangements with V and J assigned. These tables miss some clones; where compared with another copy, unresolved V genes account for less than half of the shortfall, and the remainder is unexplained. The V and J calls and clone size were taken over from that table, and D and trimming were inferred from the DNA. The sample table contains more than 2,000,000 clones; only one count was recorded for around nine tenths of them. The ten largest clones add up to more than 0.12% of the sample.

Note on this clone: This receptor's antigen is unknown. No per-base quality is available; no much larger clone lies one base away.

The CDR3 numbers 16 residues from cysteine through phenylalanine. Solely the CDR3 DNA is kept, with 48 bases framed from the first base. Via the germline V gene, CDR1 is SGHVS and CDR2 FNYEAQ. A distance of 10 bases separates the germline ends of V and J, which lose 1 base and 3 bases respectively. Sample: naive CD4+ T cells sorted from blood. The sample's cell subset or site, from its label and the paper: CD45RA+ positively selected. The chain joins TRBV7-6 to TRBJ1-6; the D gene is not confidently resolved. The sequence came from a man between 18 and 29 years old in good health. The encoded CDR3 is CASSLGAPNYNSPLHF. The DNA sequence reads TGTGCCAGCAGCTTAGGGGCACCAAACTATAATTCACCCCTCCACTTT.